This paragraph reports one T cell receptor (beta chain). TCRdb's copy holds only in-frame clones and misses some; the assay was immunoSEQ multiplex PCR. The sample records about 46,000 clones, roughly 85% being singletons. This sample stems from a study of OX40 agonist ivuxolimab in advanced cancers. Trimming cost V 3 bases and J 7 bases, with 7 bases left between them. CDR1 and CDR2 from the germline V gene are WNHNN and SYGVQD (reference sequence). The CDR3 covers 12 residues. The chain has TRBV10-1 and TRBJ2-1; D is perhaps TRBD2 (6 bases). The TCR was taken from an adult with an advanced solid tumor such as melanoma, head and neck, liver or kidney cancer. Sequencing used CD4+ or CD8+ T cells sorted from blood, obtained in a trial of the OX40 agonist ivuxolimab. Here the CDR3 DNA reads TGCGCCAGCAGTGAAGGAGGGAATGAGCAGTTCTTC. It encodes CASSEGGNEQFF.